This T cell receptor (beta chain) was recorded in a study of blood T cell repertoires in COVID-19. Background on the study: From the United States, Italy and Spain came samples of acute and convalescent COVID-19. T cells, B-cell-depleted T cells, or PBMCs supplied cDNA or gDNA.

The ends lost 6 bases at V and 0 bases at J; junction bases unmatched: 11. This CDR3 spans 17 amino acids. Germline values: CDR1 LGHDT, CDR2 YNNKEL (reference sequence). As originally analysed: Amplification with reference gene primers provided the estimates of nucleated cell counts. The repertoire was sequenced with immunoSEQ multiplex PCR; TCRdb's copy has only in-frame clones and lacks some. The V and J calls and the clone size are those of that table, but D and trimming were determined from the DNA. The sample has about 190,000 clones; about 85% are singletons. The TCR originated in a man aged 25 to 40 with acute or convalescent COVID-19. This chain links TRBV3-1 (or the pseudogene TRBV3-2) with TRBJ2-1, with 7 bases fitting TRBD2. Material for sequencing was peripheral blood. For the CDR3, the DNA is TGTGCCAGCAGATCCCGAGGCGGGGGATCCTCCTACAATGAGCAGTTCTTC. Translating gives CASRSRGGGSSYNEQFF.